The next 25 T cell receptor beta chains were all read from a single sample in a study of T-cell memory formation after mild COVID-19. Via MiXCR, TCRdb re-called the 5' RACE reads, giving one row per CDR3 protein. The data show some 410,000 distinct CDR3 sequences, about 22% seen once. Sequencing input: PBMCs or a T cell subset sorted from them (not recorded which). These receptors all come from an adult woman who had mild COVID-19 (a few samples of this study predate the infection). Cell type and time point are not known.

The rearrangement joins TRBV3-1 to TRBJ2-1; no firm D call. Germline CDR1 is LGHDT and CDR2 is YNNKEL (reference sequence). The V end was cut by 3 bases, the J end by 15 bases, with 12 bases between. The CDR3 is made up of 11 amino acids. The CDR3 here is CASSHGPTWFF. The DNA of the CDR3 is TGTGCCAGCAGCCATGGGCCGACCTGGTTCTTC.

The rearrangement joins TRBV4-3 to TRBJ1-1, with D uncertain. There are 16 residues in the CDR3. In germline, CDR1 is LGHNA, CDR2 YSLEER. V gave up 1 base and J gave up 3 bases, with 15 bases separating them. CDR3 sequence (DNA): TGCGCCAGCAGCCAAGTTAGTCTCCCGTCCTACACTGAAGCTTTCTTT. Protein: CASSQVSLPSYTEAFF.

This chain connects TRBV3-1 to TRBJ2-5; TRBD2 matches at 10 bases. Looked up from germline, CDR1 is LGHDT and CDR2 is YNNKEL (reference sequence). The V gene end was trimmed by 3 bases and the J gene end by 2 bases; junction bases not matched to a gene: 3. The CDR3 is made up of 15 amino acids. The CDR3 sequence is CASSQVAGGQETQYF. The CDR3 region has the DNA TGTGCCAGCAGCCAGGTAGCGGGAGGTCAAGAGACCCAGTACTTC.

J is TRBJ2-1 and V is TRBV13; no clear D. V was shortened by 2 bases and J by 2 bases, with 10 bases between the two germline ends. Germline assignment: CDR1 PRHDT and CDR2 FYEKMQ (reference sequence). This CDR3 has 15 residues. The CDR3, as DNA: TGTGCCAGCAGCTTACAGGTATCGACCTACAATGAGCAGTTCTTC. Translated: CASSLQVSTYNEQFF.

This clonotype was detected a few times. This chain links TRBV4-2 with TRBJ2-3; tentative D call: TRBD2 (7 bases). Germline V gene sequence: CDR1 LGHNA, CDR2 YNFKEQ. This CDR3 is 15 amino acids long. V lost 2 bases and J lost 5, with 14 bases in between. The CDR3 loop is CASSQFRGGRDTQYF. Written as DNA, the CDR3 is TGTGCCAGCAGCCAATTCCGCGGGGGCCGAGATACGCAGTATTTT.

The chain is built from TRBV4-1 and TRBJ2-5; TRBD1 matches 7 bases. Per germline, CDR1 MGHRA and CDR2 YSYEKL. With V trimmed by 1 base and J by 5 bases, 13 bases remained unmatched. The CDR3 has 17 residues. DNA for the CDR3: TGCGCCAGCAGCCAAGTCCTCGCCCTAAGGGGGCCGGAGACCCAGTACTTC. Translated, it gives CASSQVLALRGPETQYF.

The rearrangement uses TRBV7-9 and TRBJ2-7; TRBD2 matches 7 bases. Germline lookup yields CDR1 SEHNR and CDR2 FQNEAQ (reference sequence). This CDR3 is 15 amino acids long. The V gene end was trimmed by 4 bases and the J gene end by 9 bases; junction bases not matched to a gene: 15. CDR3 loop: CASSSGIAGPFGQYF. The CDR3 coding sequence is TGTGCCAGCAGCTCCGGGATAGCGGGTCCTTTTGGGCAGTACTTC. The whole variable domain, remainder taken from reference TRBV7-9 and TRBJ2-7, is DTGVSQNPRHKITKRGQNVTFRCDPISEHNRLYWYRQTLGQGPEFLTYFQNEAQLEKSRLLSDRFSAERPKGSFSTLEIQRTEQGDSAMYLCASSSGIAGPFGQYFGPGTRLTVT.

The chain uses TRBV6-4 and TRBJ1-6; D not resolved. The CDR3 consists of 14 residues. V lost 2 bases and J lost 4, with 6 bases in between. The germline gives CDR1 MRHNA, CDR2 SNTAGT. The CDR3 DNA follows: TGTGCCAGCAGTGACCAGCTTTATAATTCACCCCTCCACTTT. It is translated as CASSDQLYNSPLHF.

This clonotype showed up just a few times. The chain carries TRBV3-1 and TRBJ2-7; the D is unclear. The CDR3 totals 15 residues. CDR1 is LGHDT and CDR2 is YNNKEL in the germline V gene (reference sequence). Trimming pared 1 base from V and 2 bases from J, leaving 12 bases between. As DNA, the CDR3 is TGTGCCAGCAGCCAAGTAACCAAACCCCCCTACGAGCAGTACTTC. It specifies CASSQVTKPPYEQYF.

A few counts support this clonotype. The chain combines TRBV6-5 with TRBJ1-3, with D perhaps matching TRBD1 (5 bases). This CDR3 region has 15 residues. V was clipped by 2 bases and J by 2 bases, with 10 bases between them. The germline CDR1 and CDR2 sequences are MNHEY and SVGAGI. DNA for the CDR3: TGTGCCAGCAGTTACGCCCGGGGACCTGGAAACACCATATATTTT. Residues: CASSYARGPGNTIYF.

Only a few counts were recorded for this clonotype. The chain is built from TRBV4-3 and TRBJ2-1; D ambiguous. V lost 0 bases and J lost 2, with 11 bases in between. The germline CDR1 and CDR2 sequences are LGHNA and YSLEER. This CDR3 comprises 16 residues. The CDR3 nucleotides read TGCGCCAGCAGCCAAGATATTACTCGCCCCTACAATGAGCAGTTCTTC. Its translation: CASSQDITRPYNEQFF.

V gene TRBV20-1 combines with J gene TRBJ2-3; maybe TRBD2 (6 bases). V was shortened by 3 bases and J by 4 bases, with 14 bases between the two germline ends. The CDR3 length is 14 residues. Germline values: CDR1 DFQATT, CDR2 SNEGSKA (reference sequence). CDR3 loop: CSASPPTRSDTQYF. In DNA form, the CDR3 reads TGCAGTGCTAGCCCCCCGACTAGATCAGATACGCAGTATTTT.

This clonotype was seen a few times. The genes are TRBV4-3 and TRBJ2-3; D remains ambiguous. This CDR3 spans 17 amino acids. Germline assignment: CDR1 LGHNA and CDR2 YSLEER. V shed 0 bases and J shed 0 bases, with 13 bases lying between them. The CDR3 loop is CASSQDVIAKSTDTQYF. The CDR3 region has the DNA TGCGCCAGCAGCCAAGATGTGATCGCCAAAAGCACAGATACGCAGTATTTT.

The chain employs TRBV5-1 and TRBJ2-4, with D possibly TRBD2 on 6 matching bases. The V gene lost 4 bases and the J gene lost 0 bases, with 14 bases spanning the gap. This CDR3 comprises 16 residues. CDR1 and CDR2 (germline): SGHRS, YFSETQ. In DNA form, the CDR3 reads TGCGCCAGCAGCACAGATCCGGGACTAGCCAAAAACATTCAGTACTTC. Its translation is CASSTDPGLAKNIQYF.

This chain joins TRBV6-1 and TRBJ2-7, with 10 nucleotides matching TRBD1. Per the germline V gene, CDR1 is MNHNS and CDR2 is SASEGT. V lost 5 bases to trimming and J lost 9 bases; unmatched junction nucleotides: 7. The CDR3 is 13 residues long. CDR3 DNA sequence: TGTGCCAGCAGTACAGACAGGGGGCGATGGCAGTACTTC. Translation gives CASSTDRGRWQYF.

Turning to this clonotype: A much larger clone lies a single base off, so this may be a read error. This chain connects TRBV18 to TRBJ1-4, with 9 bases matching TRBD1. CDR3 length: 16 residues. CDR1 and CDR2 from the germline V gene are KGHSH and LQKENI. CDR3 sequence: CDSSPTLTGGSEKLFF. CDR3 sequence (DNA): TGTGACAGCTCACCAACTCTTACAGGGGGCAGCGAAAAACTGTTTTTT.

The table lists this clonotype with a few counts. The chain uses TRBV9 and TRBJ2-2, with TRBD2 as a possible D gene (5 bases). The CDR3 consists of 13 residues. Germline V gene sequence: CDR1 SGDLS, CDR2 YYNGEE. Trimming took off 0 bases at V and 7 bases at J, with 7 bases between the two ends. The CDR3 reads CASSVGGSGELFF. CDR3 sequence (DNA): TGTGCCAGCAGCGTAGGAGGGAGCGGGGAGCTGTTTTTT.

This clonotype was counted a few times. In DNA, the CDR3 is TGTGCCAGCACCCCTGAGGTCGGAGGGACCCAGTACTTC. It codes for CASTPEVGGTQYF. This chain connects TRBV12-3 or TRBV12-4 to TRBJ2-5; the D gene is possibly TRBD2 (5 bases). The CDR3 has 13 residues. V was trimmed by 7 bases and J by 7 bases, leaving 16 bases between them.

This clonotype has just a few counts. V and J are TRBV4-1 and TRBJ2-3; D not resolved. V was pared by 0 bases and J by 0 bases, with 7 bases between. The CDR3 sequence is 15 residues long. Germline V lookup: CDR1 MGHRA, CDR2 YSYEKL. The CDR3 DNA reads TGCGCCAGCAGCCAAGAGGGAACTAGCACAGATACGCAGTATTTT. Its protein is CASSQEGTSTDTQYF.

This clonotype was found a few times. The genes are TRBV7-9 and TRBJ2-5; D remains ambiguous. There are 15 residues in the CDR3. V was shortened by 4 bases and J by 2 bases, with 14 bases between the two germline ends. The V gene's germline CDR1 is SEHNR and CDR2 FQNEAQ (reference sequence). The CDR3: CASSSTRAEQETQYF. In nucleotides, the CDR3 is TGTGCCAGCAGCTCGACCCGGGCAGAACAAGAGACCCAGTACTTC.

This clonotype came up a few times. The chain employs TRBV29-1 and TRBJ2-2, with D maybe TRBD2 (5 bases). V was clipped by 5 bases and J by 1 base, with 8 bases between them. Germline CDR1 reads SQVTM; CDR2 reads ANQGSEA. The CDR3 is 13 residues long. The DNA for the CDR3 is TGCAGCGTTACAGCGGAGAACACCGGGGAGCTGTTTTTT. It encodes CSVTAENTGELFF.

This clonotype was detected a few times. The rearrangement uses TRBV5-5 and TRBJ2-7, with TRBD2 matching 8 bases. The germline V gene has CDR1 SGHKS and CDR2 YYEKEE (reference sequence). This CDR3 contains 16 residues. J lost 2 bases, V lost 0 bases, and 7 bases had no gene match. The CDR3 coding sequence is TGTGCCAGCAGCTTGGAACGCGGGAGGATGGCCTACGAGCAGTACTTC. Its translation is CASSLERGRMAYEQYF.

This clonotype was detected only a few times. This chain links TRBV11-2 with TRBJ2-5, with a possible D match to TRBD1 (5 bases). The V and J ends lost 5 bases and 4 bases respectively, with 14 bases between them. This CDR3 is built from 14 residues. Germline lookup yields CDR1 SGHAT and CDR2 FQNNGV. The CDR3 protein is CASSHHPQGETQYF. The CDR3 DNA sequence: TGTGCCAGCAGCCACCACCCCCAGGGAGAGACCCAGTACTTC. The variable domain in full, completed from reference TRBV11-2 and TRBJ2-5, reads EAGVAQSPRYKIIEKRQSVAFWCNPISGHATLYWYQQILGQGPKLLIQFQNNGVVDDSQLPKDRFSAERLKGVDSTLKIQPAKLEDSAVYLCASSHHPQGETQYFGPGTRLLVL.

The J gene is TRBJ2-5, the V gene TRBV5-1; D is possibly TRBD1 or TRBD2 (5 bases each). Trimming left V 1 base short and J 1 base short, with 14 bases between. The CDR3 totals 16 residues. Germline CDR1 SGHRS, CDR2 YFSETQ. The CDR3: CASSLNWGKRQETQYF. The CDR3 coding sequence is TGCGCCAGCAGCTTGAATTGGGGGAAACGCCAAGAGACCCAGTACTTC.

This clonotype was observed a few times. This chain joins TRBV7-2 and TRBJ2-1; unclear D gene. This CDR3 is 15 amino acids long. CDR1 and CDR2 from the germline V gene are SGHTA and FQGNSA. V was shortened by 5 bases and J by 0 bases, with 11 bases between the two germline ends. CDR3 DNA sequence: TGTGCCAGCAGCGAATCGTTAAGCTCCTACAATGAGCAGTTCTTC. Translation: CASSESLSSYNEQFF.